This T cell receptor (beta chain) was recovered during a study of T cell responses to AZD1222 COVID-19 vaccine. As concerns this clone: Its antigen is unknown.

General study points: Regions 160-218 and 743-854 dominated among vaccine-associated CD4 TCRs spanning spike. Only six AZD1222 recipients tested seropositive at baseline. Repertoire collection took place solely once the T cell response had peaked. Donors were chiefly white British, with a greater number of females, and clonal diversity was perhaps underestimated.

The assay was immunoSEQ multiplex PCR, and TCRdb's table has in-frame clones only and misses some. The table includes over 150,000 clones, roughly nine tenths detected once. CDR1 is MNHEY and CDR2 is SVGAGI in the germline V gene. Trimming stripped 2 bases from V and 3 bases from J, with 11 bases between. The CDR3 covers 14 residues. The sequence came from an adult in good health. Sequenced here: peripheral blood, sampled on day 0 of MenACWY control vaccination. V is TRBV6-5 and J is TRBJ2-7; D is perhaps TRBD1 (6 bases). This CDR3 reads CASSYDGTSYEQYV. The DNA of the CDR3 is TGTGCCAGCAGTTACGACGGGACAAGCTACGAGCAGTACGTC.